This TCR beta chain was obtained from a study of beta chain features in type 1 diabetes. Whole-study findings and limits: Equally in patients and controls, shorter templates might have been favored by PCR. Because the template was cDNA, high-expressing cells might be over-represented. Type 1 diabetes patients had moderately but significantly shorter TCRB CDR3s in all four CD4+ subsets.

For this clone: The antigen remains unidentified.

CDR1 and CDR2 from the germline V gene are SGHDT and YYEEEE. The CDR3 consists of 13 residues. V was trimmed by 1 base and J by 3 bases, leaving 7 bases between them. Sorting based on CD45RO/CCR7/CD25/CD127/CD95/CD27 separated CD4+ naive, central memory, regulatory and stem cell-like memory cells. All of the isolated RNA was reverse transcribed, so expressed TCRB transcripts were sequenced. TCRdb's copy holds only in-frame clones and misses some; the assay was immunoSEQ multiplex PCR. This table holds nearly 350,000 clones, 7% to 10% found once. Source material: central memory CD4+ T cells from blood. This receptor was identified in a man between 25 and 39 years old with type 1 diabetes. The gene calls are TRBV5-6 and TRBJ2-5; D perhaps matches TRBD2 (6 bases). CDR3 in DNA: TGTGCCAGCAGCTTGACGGGAGAAGAGACCCAGTACTTC. Translated: CASSLTGEETQYF.